Listed below are T cell receptor beta chains from one sample, sequenced in a study of cytomegalovirus exposure and HLA in healthy donors. Here immunoSEQ multiplex PCR was the method, and the copy in TCRdb shows in-frame clones only, minus some. The table includes 150,000 to 200,000 clones, over 70% detected once. What was sequenced was PBMCs. The receptors come from a woman younger than 35 in good health and CMV-seropositive. CDR3s include the opening cysteine and the closing phenylalanine or tryptophan. The D gene is left open where the match is weak.

d_call,j_call,v_call,cdr3_length,cdr3_nt,cdr3_aa
TRBD1,TRBJ1-5,TRBV2,15,TGTGCCAGCGGGGGACAGGGTTTCAGCAATCAGCCCCAGCATTTT,CASGGQGFSNQPQHF
-,TRBJ2-3,TRBV7-9,17,TGTGCCAGCAGCTTTGGGGGGACAGTTAAGGTGGCAGATACGCAGTATTTT,CASSFGGTVKVADTQYF
-,TRBJ2-2,TRBV18,16,TGTGCCAGCTCACCACCGTCTAGCGTTGGCACCGGGGAGCTGTTTTTT,CASSPPSSVGTGELFF
-,TRBJ2-1,TRBV7-3,13,TGTGCCAGCAGCCCCACATCTAGCAATGAGCAGTTCTTC,CASSPTSSNEQFF
TRBD1,TRBJ1-2,TRBV7-6,16,TGTGCCAGCAGCTTAGAGGCACAGGGGGCGGGGTATGGCTACACCTTC,CASSLEAQGAGYGYTF
TRBD1,TRBJ1-4,TRBV28,13,TGTGCCAGCAGCACAGGGGACTATGAAAAACTGTTTTTT,CASSTGDYEKLFF
-,TRBJ1-5,TRBV6-5,13,TGTGCCAGCAGTCCCAGGGGAAATCAGCCCCAGCATTTT,CASSPRGNQPQHF
TRBD2,TRBJ2-5,TRBV5-4,20,TGTGCCAGCAGCTTGGAGTGGGCTAGCGGGGTGGGGGCCTCACAAGAGACCCAGTACTTC,CASSLEWASGVGASQETQYF
-,TRBJ2-4,TRBV5-1,14,TGCGCCAGCAGCTTGCCGGGAACCAAAAACATTCAGTACTTC,CASSLPGTKNIQYF
TRBD1,TRBJ1-2,TRBV7-7,16,TGTGCCAGCAGCCCCGAGGGACAGGGGATTAACTATGGCTACACCTTC,CASSPEGQGINYGYTF
-,TRBJ2-3,TRBV4-1,15,TGCGCCAGCAGCCAAGATCCTTATACTCAAGATACGCAGTATTTT,CASSQDPYTQDTQYF